One and the same sample provided the 3 T cell receptor beta chains below, sequenced in a study of control samples from healthy donors and cancer patients. Profiling relied on immunoSEQ multiplex PCR, and the TCRdb table lists in-frame clones only, not all of them. The top ten hold approximately 7% of the sample, which has tens of thousands of clones, around nine tenths seen once. The sample comprised blood. These receptors came from a man aged 50 to 60 in good health.

The gene calls are TRBV5-1 and TRBJ1-2; D unresolved. The CDR3 is made up of 16 amino acids. Germline-derived CDR1 and CDR2 are SGHRS and YFSETQ. V was trimmed by 0 bases and J by 5 bases, leaving 17 bases between them. CDR3 region: CASSLVPELNPYGYTF. CDR3 nucleotides: TGCGCCAGCAGCTTGGTCCCGGAGCTTAACCCTTATGGCTACACCTTC.

The rearrangement joins TRBV7-2 to TRBJ1-6, with a tentative D call TRBD1 (5 bases). This CDR3 region has 15 residues. Looked up from germline, CDR1 is SGHTA and CDR2 is FQGNSA. The ends were cut back, 4 bases at V and 7 bases at J, with 14 bases in the middle. The CDR3 sequence is CASSSGPGNNSPLHF. The CDR3 DNA reads as TGTGCCAGCAGCTCAGGTCCAGGGAACAATTCACCCCTCCACTTT.

This clone was detected only a few times. This specimen includes other DNA sequences encoding the same CDR3. The chain employs TRBV6-2 or TRBV6-3 and TRBJ2-7; D tentatively reads TRBD1 or TRBD2 (5 bases each). CDR3 length equals 15 residues. V lost 4 bases and J 3 bases, leaving 16 bases between the germline ends. Germline V lookup: CDR1 MNHEY, CDR2 SVGEGT. CDR3 sequence: CASSLGTSGFYEQYF. The CDR3 region has the DNA TGTGCCAGCAGTTTGGGGACGTCGGGGTTCTACGAGCAGTACTTC.